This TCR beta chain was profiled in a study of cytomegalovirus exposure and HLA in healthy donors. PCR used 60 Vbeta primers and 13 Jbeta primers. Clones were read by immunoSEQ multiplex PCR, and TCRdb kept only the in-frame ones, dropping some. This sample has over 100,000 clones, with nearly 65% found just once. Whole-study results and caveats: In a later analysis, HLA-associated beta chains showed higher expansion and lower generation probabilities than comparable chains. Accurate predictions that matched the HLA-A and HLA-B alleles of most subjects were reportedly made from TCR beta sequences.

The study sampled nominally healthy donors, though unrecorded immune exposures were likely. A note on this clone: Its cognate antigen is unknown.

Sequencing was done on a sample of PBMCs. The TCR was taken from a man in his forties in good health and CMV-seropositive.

The DNA for the CDR3 is TGTGCCAGCAGCTTAGCGAGGTCCTACGAGCAGTACTTC. Protein product: CASSLARSYEQYF. The V and J genes are TRBV7-9 and TRBJ2-7; D is undetermined. The V gene lost 0 bases and the J gene lost 1 base, with 4 bases spanning the gap. Germline V gives CDR1 SEHNR, CDR2 FQNEAQ (reference sequence). This CDR3 contains 13 residues.